This T cell receptor beta chain was recovered during a study of cytomegalovirus exposure and HLA in healthy donors. Per the germline V gene, CDR1 is MNHEY and CDR2 is SVGAGI. The J segment lost 7 bases and the V segment lost 6 bases, leaving 6 bases of the junction unmatched. The CDR3 spans 14 residues. The donors comprised healthy bone marrow donors. The primer mix had 60 Vbeta and 13 Jbeta primers. Here immunoSEQ multiplex PCR was the method, and the copy in TCRdb shows in-frame clones only, minus some. The sample shows almost 200,000 clones, around 77% of them seen only once. This clone came up a few times.

The rearrangement links TRBV6-5 to TRBJ2-1; 10 bases agree with TRBD2. The receptor's source is a man aged 25-45 years in good health and CMV-seronegative. The sample was PBMCs. The CDR3 nucleotides are TGTGCCAGCAGGCGGCTAGCGGGAGTTAATGAGCAGTTCTTC. Protein sequence: CASRRLAGVNEQFF.